This T cell receptor beta chain appears in the sequencing data of a study of cytomegalovirus exposure and HLA in healthy donors. CDR1 is MNHEY and CDR2 is SMNVEV in the germline V gene (reference sequence). This CDR3 is built from 15 residues. V was clipped by 5 bases and J by 9 bases; unmatched bases: 10. PCR primers comprised 60 Vbeta and 13 Jbeta primers. The repertoire was sequenced with immunoSEQ multiplex PCR; TCRdb's copy has only in-frame clones and lacks some. Among around 160,000 clones, around 79% were seen once, and the ten largest hold over 2.5%. With regard to this clone: Antigen: not known.

Whole-study findings and limits: Reports credit the classifier with highly specific, highly sensitive diagnosis of cytomegalovirus status. Owing to their indistinguishability, certain V segments, notably TRBV6-2 and TRBV6-3, were excluded. In a later analysis, approximately 15,000 TCR beta sequences were associated with HLA alleles at 0.05 false discovery rate.

This clonotype was sampled from a woman between 40 and 50 years old in good health and CMV-seropositive. The gene calls are TRBV27 and TRBJ2-3; TRBD2 agrees at 11 bases. Sequenced material: PBMCs. CDR3 DNA: TGTGCCAGCAGTCAGCAGGGAATAGCGGGAGGGACGCAGTATTTT. Translating it yields CASSQQGIAGGTQYF.